This T cell receptor beta chain was recorded in a study of blood T cell repertoires in COVID-19. The method was immunoSEQ multiplex PCR; TCRdb's version includes in-frame clones alone and lacks a portion of them. The sample includes 150,000 to 200,000 clones, 80% to 90% seen only once; the top ten take 15%. V was pared by 3 bases and J by 8 bases, with 8 bases of the junction left unmatched. The CDR3 totals 16 residues. Germline CDR1 is KGHDR and CDR2 is SFDVKD. The V call is TRBV24-1, the J call TRBJ2-1; 11 bases are shared with TRBD1. Material: PBMCs or T cells enriched from blood (not recorded which). The receptor comes from a man in his forties or fifties who had recovered from COVID-19. For the CDR3, the DNA is TGTGCCACCAGTGATGCCGGGACAGGGGGAGCCGATGAGCAGTTCTTC. It encodes CATSDAGTGGADEQFF.